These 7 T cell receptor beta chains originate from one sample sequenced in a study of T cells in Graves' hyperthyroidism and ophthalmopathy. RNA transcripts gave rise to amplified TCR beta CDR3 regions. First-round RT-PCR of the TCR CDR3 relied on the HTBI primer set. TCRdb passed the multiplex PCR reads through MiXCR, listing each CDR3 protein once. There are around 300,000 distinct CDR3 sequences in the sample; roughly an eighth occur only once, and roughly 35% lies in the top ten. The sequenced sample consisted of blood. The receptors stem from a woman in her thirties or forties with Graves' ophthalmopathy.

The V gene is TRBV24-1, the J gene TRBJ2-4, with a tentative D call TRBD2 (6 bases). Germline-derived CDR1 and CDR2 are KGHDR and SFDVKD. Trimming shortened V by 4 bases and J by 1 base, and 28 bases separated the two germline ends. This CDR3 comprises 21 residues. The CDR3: CATSDQNPPGWLAEAKNIQYF. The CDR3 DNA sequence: TGTGCCACCAGTGACCAAAACCCCCCGGGTTGGTTAGCGGAGGCCAAAAACATTCAGTACTTC.

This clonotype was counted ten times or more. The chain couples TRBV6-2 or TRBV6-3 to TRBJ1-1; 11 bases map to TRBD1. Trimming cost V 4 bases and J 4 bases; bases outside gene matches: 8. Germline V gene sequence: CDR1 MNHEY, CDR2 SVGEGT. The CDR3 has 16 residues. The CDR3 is CASSSRTGGKITEAFF. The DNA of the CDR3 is TGTGCCAGCAGTTCGCGGACAGGGGGCAAAATCACTGAAGCTTTCTTT.

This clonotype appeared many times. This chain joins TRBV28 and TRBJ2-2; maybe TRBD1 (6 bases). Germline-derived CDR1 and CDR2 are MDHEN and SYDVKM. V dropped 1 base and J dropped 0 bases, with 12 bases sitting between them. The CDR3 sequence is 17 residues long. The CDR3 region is CASSLFPGQTNTGELFF. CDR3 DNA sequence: TGTGCCAGCAGTTTATTCCCGGGACAAACGAACACCGGGGAGCTGTTTTTT.

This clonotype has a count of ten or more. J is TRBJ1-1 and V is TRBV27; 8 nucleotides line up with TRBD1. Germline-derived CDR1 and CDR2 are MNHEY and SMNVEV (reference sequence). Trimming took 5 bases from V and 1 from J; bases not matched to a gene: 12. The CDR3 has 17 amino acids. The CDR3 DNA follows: TGTGCCAGCAGTCGAGTGTCCGGGACAGGCCAGAACACTGAAGCTTTCTTT. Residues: CASSRVSGTGQNTEAFF.

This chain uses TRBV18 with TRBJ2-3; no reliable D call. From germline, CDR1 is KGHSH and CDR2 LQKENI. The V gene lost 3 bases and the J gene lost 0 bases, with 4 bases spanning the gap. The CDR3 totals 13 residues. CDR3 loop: CASSPASTDTQYF. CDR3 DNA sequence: TGTGCCAGCTCACCGGCTAGCACAGATACGCAGTATTTT.

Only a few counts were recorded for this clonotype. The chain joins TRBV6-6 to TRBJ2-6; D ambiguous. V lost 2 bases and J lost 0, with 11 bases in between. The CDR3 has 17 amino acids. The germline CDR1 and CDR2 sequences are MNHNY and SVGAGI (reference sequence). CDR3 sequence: CASSYGGHFSGANVLTF. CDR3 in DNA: TGTGCCAGCAGTTACGGCGGCCATTTCTCTGGGGCCAACGTCCTGACTTTC.

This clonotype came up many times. The CDR3 coding sequence is TGTGCCAGCAGCGAACCAAATACCCAGCCCGCAGACGAGCAGTACTTC. Translating gives CASSEPNTQPADEQYF. V and J are TRBV7-9 and TRBJ2-7, with no clear D. In germline, CDR1 is SEHNR, CDR2 FQNEAQ (reference sequence). Trimming pared 5 bases from V and 5 bases from J, leaving 22 bases between. CDR3 length equals 16 residues. The full variable domain, rest sourced from reference TRBV7-9 and TRBJ2-7, is DTGVSQNPRHKITKRGQNVTFRCDPISEHNRLYWYRQTLGQGPEFLTYFQNEAQLEKSRLLSDRFSAERPKGSFSTLEIQRTEQGDSAMYLCASSEPNTQPADEQYFGPGTRLTVT.